This TCR beta chain was sequenced in a study of identical twins. TCRdb re-derived calls from the 5' RACE reads in MiXCR, one entry per CDR3 protein. The repertoire holds some 730,000 distinct CDR3 sequences, with roughly 18% as singletons. Per germline, CDR1 LGHDT and CDR2 YNNKEL (reference sequence). V dropped 1 base and J dropped 1 base, with 4 bases sitting between them. This CDR3 region has 13 residues. Study conclusions and caveats: A partial confounding effect on zero-insertion analyses could come from invariant MAIT and iNKT cells.

Points on this clonotype: Its antigen is undetermined. A much larger clonotype is one base distant, so this may be a read error.

The sample also formed part of further work on T cells expressing NK-cell markers. That report notes: Source material for TCR beta repertoires consisted of sorted CD3+CD56+NKG2C+, CD3+CD56+NKG2C- and CD3+CD56-NKG2C+ T cells.

The genes are TRBV3-1 and TRBJ1-1; the D is unclear. The material sequenced was PBMCs. The clonotype originates from a woman aged 18-30 years in good health. CDR3 nucleotides: TGTGCCAGCAGCCAAGTACCGAACACTGAAGCTTTCTTT. Protein: CASSQVPNTEAFF.